This T cell receptor beta chain came from a study of early T cells in non-severe SARS-CoV-2 infection. Study summary: The sequenced material was bulk RNA from unsorted whole blood, and its chains were unpaired.

Study-level findings and limits: A preference for anti-spike CD8 responses marked VDJdb matching, which missed private and CD4 specificities.

This CDR3 region has 12 residues. V gave up 7 bases and J gave up 3 bases; unmatched junction bases: 3. Germline V CDR1 and CDR2: SQVTM, ANQGSEA. Individual cDNA molecules each received unique molecular identifiers attached to them. A single record per CDR3 protein comes from TCRdb applying MiXCR to the 5' RACE reads. This sample carries fewer than 100,000 distinct CDR3 sequences, under 15% of them seen once, and the ten largest clones take 2% to 2.5%. Concerning this clonotype itself: What it recognizes is unknown.

Sequenced input: whole blood. The rearrangement uses TRBV29-1 and TRBJ2-3; TRBD1 matches 8 bases. The receptor was isolated from an adult who was a healthcare worker with PCR-confirmed SARS-CoV-2 infection or an uninfected control (not recorded which). The CDR3 DNA follows: TGCAGCGCCTGGACAGGGACAGATACGCAGTATTTT. Translation: CSAWTGTDTQYF.